This is a list of T cell receptor beta chains from one sample in a study of blood T cell repertoires in COVID-19. Using immunoSEQ multiplex PCR, the repertoire was profiled, and TCRdb retains in-frame clones only, with some absent. The data show over 150,000 clones, roughly 87% seen once. Material for sequencing was peripheral blood. The receptors here all came from a woman in her sixties who had recovered from COVID-19. Both conserved end residues are part of each CDR3. The order of the fields is CDR3 protein, CDR3 DNA, D gene, V gene, J gene, clone size. A D gene is named only where the DNA matches it firmly. Only part of the rows carry a size: once, few, many, or a class if the clone is expanded.

CDR3 protein: CASSRQVRVTGGTLYGYTF
CDR3 DNA: TGTGCCAGCAGCCGACAAGTCAGGGTTACAGGGGGCACTCTCTATGGCTACACCTTC
D gene: TRBD1
V gene: TRBV4-2
J gene: TRBJ1-2
clone size: -

CDR3 protein: CASSSGQGGMSQPQHF
CDR3 DNA: TGTGCCAGCAGTTCAGGACAGGGAGGTATGAGTCAGCCCCAGCATTTT
D gene: TRBD1
V gene: TRBV28
J gene: TRBJ1-5
clone size: -

CDR3 protein: CASSASGGPATGELFF
CDR3 DNA: TGTGCCAGCAGTGCTAGCGGGGGGCCCGCTACCGGGGAGCTGTTTTTT
D gene: TRBD2
V gene: TRBV2
J gene: TRBJ2-2
clone size: -

CDR3 protein: CATAWGVLSGNQPQHF
CDR3 DNA: TGTGCCACCGCGTGGGGGGTACTGTCGGGCAATCAGCCCCAGCATTTT
D gene: -
V gene: TRBV19
J gene: TRBJ1-5
clone size: -

CDR3 protein: CASSQAGNQPQHF
CDR3 DNA: TGTGCCAGTAGTCAGGCAGGGAATCAGCCCCAGCATTTT
D gene: -
V gene: TRBV19
J gene: TRBJ1-5
clone size: -

CDR3 protein: CSVEPGFGGYTF
CDR3 DNA: TGCAGCGTTGAACCGGGATTCGGTGGCTACACCTTC
D gene: -
V gene: TRBV29-1
J gene: TRBJ1-2
clone size: -

CDR3 protein: CASKGGQGTGTLHF
CDR3 DNA: TGTGCCAGCAAAGGAGGCCAGGGGACCGGTACCCTCCACTTT
D gene: -
V gene: TRBV2
J gene: TRBJ1-6
clone size: -

CDR3 protein: CASSPGQYGYTF
CDR3 DNA: TGTGCCAGCAGTCCGGGACAGTATGGCTACACCTTC
D gene: TRBD1
V gene: TRBV2
J gene: TRBJ1-2
clone size: -

CDR3 protein: CASRLMNTEAFF
CDR3 DNA: TGTGCCAGCAGACTGATGAACACTGAAGCTTTCTTT
D gene: -
V gene: TRBV28
J gene: TRBJ1-1
clone size: -

CDR3 protein: CAISETGGRNGELFF
CDR3 DNA: TGTGCCATCAGTGAGACAGGGGGCAGGAACGGGGAGCTGTTTTTT
D gene: TRBD1
V gene: TRBV10-3
J gene: TRBJ2-2
clone size: -

CDR3 protein: CATRPSGGETTQYF
CDR3 DNA: TGTGCCACCCGGCCTAGCGGGGGGGAGACTACGCAGTATTTT
D gene: TRBD2
V gene: TRBV6-5
J gene: TRBJ2-3
clone size: -

CDR3 protein: CASTDRATNYGYTF
CDR3 DNA: TGTGCCAGCACCGACAGGGCCACCAACTATGGCTACACCTTC
D gene: TRBD1
V gene: TRBV6-6
J gene: TRBJ1-2
clone size: -

CDR3 protein: CASSQRDRRGSYEQYF
CDR3 DNA: TGCGCCAGCAGCCAAAGGGACAGGCGCGGATCCTACGAGCAGTACTTC
D gene: TRBD1
V gene: TRBV4-3
J gene: TRBJ2-7
clone size: -

CDR3 protein: CASSEGQGKTEAFF
CDR3 DNA: TGTGCCAGCAGTGAGGGACAGGGTAAGACTGAAGCTTTCTTT
D gene: TRBD1
V gene: TRBV6-1
J gene: TRBJ1-1
clone size: -

CDR3 protein: CASSSSGGGDTQYF
CDR3 DNA: TGTGCCAGCAGTTCGAGCGGGGGAGGCGATACGCAGTATTTT
D gene: TRBD2
V gene: TRBV2
J gene: TRBJ2-3
clone size: -

CDR3 protein: CASSPGGPGTGGLEKLFF
CDR3 DNA: TGTGCCAGCTCACCAGGGGGGCCCGGGACAGGGGGCCTTGAAAAACTGTTTTTT
D gene: TRBD1
V gene: TRBV18
J gene: TRBJ1-4
clone size: -

CDR3 protein: CASSRRQTPGQFF
CDR3 DNA: TGTGCCAGCAGCCGTAGACAGACGCCTGGGCAGTTCTTC
D gene: -
V gene: TRBV12-3/TRBV12-4
J gene: TRBJ2-1
clone size: once

CDR3 protein: CASSLVQTNSPLHF
CDR3 DNA: TGCGCCAGCAGCTTGGTTCAGACAAATTCACCCCTCCACTTT
D gene: -
V gene: TRBV5-1
J gene: TRBJ1-6
clone size: few

CDR3 protein: CASSLGPRRGNEQFF
CDR3 DNA: TGCGCCAGCAGCTTGGGTCCACGACGGGGCAATGAGCAGTTCTTC
D gene: -
V gene: TRBV5-1
J gene: TRBJ2-1
clone size: few

CDR3 protein: CASTPLRGNTEAFF
CDR3 DNA: TGTGCCAGCACCCCCCTTCGAGGGAACACTGAAGCTTTCTTT
D gene: -
V gene: TRBV6-5
J gene: TRBJ1-1
clone size: -

CDR3 protein: CASTPEGTGIVYQPQHF
CDR3 DNA: TGTGCCAGTACCCCAGAGGGGACAGGGATAGTGTATCAGCCCCAGCATTTT
D gene: TRBD1
V gene: TRBV19
J gene: TRBJ1-5
clone size: -

CDR3 protein: CASSASHGSGANVLTF
CDR3 DNA: TGTGCCAGCAGCGCTTCTCACGGCTCTGGGGCCAACGTCCTGACTTTC
D gene: -
V gene: TRBV11-2
J gene: TRBJ2-6
clone size: few

CDR3 protein: CASSDSNQETQYF
CDR3 DNA: TGTGCCAGCAGCGACAGCAACCAAGAGACCCAGTACTTC
D gene: -
V gene: TRBV6-5
J gene: TRBJ2-5
clone size: -

CDR3 protein: CASSPDRGPEKLFF
CDR3 DNA: TGCGCCAGCAGCCCGGACAGGGGGCCTGAAAAACTGTTTTTT
D gene: TRBD1
V gene: TRBV4-1
J gene: TRBJ1-4
clone size: -

CDR3 protein: CASSSTGTGVNSPLHF
CDR3 DNA: TGTGCCAGCAGTTCCACCGGGACAGGGGTTAATTCACCCCTCCACTTT
D gene: TRBD1
V gene: TRBV28
J gene: TRBJ1-6
clone size: few

CDR3 protein: CASSQAGTGSYEQYF
CDR3 DNA: TGTGCCAGCAGCCAAGCCGGGACAGGGTCCTACGAGCAGTACTTC
D gene: TRBD1
V gene: TRBV3-1/TRBV3-2
J gene: TRBJ2-7
clone size: -

CDR3 protein: CASSFGQNEQFF
CDR3 DNA: TGTGCCAGCAGCTTCGGACAGAATGAGCAGTTCTTC
D gene: -
V gene: TRBV12-3/TRBV12-4
J gene: TRBJ2-1
clone size: -

CDR3 protein: CASSTSTDTQYF
CDR3 DNA: TGTGCCAGCAGTACTAGCACAGATACGCAGTATTTT
D gene: -
V gene: TRBV28
J gene: TRBJ2-3
clone size: -

CDR3 protein: CASSYSSRLAGGGAKNIQYF
CDR3 DNA: TGTGCCAGCAGTTACTCGAGTCGACTAGCGGGGGGCGGAGCCAAAAACATTCAGTACTTC
D gene: TRBD2
V gene: TRBV6-2/TRBV6-3
J gene: TRBJ2-4
clone size: -

CDR3 protein: CASSLPGTGVNYGYTF
CDR3 DNA: TGTGCCAGCAGTTTGCCTGGGACAGGGGTTAACTATGGCTACACCTTC
D gene: TRBD1
V gene: TRBV28
J gene: TRBJ1-2
clone size: -

CDR3 protein: CASSFKPYEQYF
CDR3 DNA: TGTGCCAGCAGTTTCAAGCCGTACGAGCAGTACTTC
D gene: -
V gene: TRBV28
J gene: TRBJ2-7
clone size: few

CDR3 protein: CASSFVQAYEQYF
CDR3 DNA: TGTGCCAGCAGTTTTGTCCAGGCCTACGAGCAGTACTTC
D gene: -
V gene: TRBV28
J gene: TRBJ2-7
clone size: once

CDR3 protein: CASSYDDGGAIDTQYF
CDR3 DNA: TGTGCCAGCAGTTACGATGACGGGGGGGCCATAGATACGCAGTATTTT
D gene: TRBD2
V gene: TRBV6-2/TRBV6-3
J gene: TRBJ2-3
clone size: once

CDR3 protein: CASSSQETQYF
CDR3 DNA: TGCGCCAGCAGCTCACAAGAGACCCAGTACTTC
D gene: -
V gene: TRBV5-1
J gene: TRBJ2-5
clone size: -

CDR3 protein: CASSSGLAENQETQYF
CDR3 DNA: TGTGCCAGCAGTTCCGGACTAGCGGAGAACCAAGAGACCCAGTACTTC
D gene: TRBD2
V gene: TRBV28
J gene: TRBJ2-5
clone size: -

CDR3 protein: CASSQGVGGEKLFF
CDR3 DNA: TGTGCCAGCAGCCAAGGGGTGGGCGGTGAAAAACTGTTTTTT
D gene: -
V gene: TRBV2
J gene: TRBJ1-4
clone size: -

CDR3 protein: CAWVGQINTEAFF
CDR3 DNA: TGTGCCTGGGTGGGACAGATTAACACTGAAGCTTTCTTT
D gene: TRBD1
V gene: TRBV30
J gene: TRBJ1-1
clone size: -

CDR3 protein: CASSHSRGASGNTIYF
CDR3 DNA: TGCGCCAGCAGCCATAGCCGGGGGGCGTCCGGAAACACCATATATTTT
D gene: -
V gene: TRBV4-3
J gene: TRBJ1-3
clone size: -

CDR3 protein: CASSLGGTASKGHQPQHF
CDR3 DNA: TGTGCCAGCAGTTTAGGCGGGACAGCTTCCAAAGGGCATCAGCCCCAGCATTTT
D gene: TRBD1
V gene: TRBV28
J gene: TRBJ1-5
clone size: -

CDR3 protein: CASSSGTSQETQYF
CDR3 DNA: TGTGCCAGCAGCTCCGGGACATCCCAAGAGACCCAGTACTTC
D gene: -
V gene: TRBV5-4
J gene: TRBJ2-5
clone size: -

CDR3 protein: CASSGQGSNTGELFF
CDR3 DNA: TGTGCCAGCAGTGGACAGGGGAGTAACACCGGGGAGCTGTTTTTT
D gene: TRBD1
V gene: TRBV2
J gene: TRBJ2-2
clone size: once